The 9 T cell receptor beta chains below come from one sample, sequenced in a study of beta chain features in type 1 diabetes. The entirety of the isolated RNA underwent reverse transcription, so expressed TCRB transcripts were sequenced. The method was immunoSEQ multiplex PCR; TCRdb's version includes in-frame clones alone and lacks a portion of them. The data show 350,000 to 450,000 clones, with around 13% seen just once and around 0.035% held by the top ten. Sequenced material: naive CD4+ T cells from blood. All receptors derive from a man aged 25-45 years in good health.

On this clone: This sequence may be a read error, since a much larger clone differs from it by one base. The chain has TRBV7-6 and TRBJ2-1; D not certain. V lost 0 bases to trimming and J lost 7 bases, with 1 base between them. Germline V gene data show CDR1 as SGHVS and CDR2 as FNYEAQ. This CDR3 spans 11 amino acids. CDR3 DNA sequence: TGTGCCAGCAGCTTAGCGAATGAGCAGTTCTTC. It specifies CASSLANEQFF.

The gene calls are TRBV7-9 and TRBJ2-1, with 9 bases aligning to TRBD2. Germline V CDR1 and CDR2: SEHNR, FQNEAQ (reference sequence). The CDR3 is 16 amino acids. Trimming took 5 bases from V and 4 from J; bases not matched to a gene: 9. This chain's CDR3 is CASSPAPSGAYNEQFF. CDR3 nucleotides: TGTGCCAGCAGCCCAGCCCCTAGCGGGGCGTACAATGAGCAGTTCTTC.

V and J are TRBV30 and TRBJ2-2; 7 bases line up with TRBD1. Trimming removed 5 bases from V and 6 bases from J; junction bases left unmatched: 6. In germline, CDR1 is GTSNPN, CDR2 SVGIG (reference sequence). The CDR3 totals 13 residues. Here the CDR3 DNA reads TGTGCCTGGGGTACAGGGGCCCCCGGGGAGCTGTTTTTT. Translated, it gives CAWGTGAPGELFF.

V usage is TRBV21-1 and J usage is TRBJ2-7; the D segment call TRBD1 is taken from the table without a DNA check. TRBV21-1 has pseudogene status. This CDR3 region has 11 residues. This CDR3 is CASSRLGEQYV. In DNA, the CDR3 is TGTGCCAGCAGCAGGCTGGGCGAGCAGTACGTC.

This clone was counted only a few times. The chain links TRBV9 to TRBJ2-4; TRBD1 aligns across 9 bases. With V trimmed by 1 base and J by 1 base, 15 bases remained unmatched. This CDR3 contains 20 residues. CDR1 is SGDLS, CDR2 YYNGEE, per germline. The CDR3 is CASSVTTSGTGNRAKNIQYF. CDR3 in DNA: TGTGCCAGCAGCGTAACCACCTCCGGGACAGGGAATAGGGCCAAAAACATTCAGTACTTC.

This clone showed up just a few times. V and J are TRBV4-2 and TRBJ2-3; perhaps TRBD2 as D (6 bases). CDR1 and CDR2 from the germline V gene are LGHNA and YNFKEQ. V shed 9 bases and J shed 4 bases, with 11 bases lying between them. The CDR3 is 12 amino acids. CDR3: CASSGPSDTQYF. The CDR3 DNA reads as TGTGCCAGTAGCGGACCTTCAGATACGCAGTATTTT.

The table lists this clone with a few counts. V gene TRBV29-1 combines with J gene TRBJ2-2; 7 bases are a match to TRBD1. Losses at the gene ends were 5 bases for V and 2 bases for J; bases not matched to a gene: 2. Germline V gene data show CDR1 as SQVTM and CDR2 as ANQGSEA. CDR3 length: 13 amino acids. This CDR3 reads CSVRDSNTGELFF. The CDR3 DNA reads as TGCAGCGTTCGGGACAGTAACACCGGGGAGCTGTTTTTT.

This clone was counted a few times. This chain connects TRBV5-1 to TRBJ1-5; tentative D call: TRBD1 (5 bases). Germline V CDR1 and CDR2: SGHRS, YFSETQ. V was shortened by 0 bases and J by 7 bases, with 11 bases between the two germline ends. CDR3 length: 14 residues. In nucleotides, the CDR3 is TGCGCCAGCAGCTTGGCTCCAGGGATCCAGCCCCAGCATTTT. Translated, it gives CASSLAPGIQPQHF.

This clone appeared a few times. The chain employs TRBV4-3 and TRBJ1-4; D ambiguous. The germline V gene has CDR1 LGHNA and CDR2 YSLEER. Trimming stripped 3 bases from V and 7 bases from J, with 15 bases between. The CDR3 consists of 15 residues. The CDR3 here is CASSQIVGIGEKLFF. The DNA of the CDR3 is TGCGCCAGCAGCCAGATCGTAGGGATCGGTGAAAAACTGTTTTTT.